This T cell receptor beta chain came from a study of T cells after posttransplantation cyclophosphamide. This clone was counted only a few times. The antigen is unknown. Sampled 1 year posttransplant, controls received myeloablative marrow transplants, methotrexate and a calcineurin inhibitor. Produced via immunoSEQ multiplex PCR; TCRdb's table is partial and in-frame only. The table includes some 17,000 clones, about 82% detected once. The germline V gene has CDR1 SGDLS and CDR2 YYNGEE. The CDR3 contains 17 residues. J lost 0 bases, V lost 4 bases, and 10 bases had no gene match. General observations from the study: Donor-recipient repertoire similarity was low at 1-2 months, rising over year one.

This chain joins TRBV9 and TRBJ2-3; 8 nucleotides align to TRBD2. This clonotype was sampled from a male patient between 25 and 40 years old who received an allogeneic stem cell transplant from an unrelated donor, was CMV-positive, and had acute and chronic GVHD. Some T cells may have come from the graft donor. The input for sequencing was PBMCs, taken roughly 460 days after allogeneic stem cell transplant with calcineurin inhibitor and methotrexate. The CDR3 DNA is TGTGCCAGCAGCCCCGGGACTAGTACCCCTAGCACAGATACGCAGTATTTT. Translation gives CASSPGTSTPSTDTQYF.